This TCR beta chain was sequenced for a study of CD8+CD57+ T cells in acquired aplastic anemia. Broader study findings: With respect to CD8+ Simpson's diversity, patients and controls did not differ significantly.

Note on this clonotype: Its antigen is not known.

Previously, flow cytometry had revealed CD8+CD57+ cell expansion in the patients chosen for sequencing. Per the germline V gene, CDR1 is SGHVS and CDR2 is FNYEAQ. Trimming removed 5 bases from V and 6 bases from J, with 18 bases in between. This CDR3 is built from 15 residues. Using genomic DNA as the template, TCR beta VDJ and CDR3 profiling was carried out. TCRdb processed the reads anew with MiXCR; each CDR3 protein has one entry. This sample has 200,000 to 250,000 distinct CDR3 sequences; about 44% occur once, and the top ten carry over 7.5%. This chain uses TRBV7-6 with TRBJ2-3; D may be TRBD2 (6 bases). Input material: sorted CD4+, CD8+, or CD8+CD57+ T cells (not recorded which) from PBMCs. The clonotype was recovered from a human donor with aplastic anemia. As DNA, the CDR3 is TGTGCCAGCAGCGACTCGGGACTGCCTAGGGATACGCAGTATTTT. Protein product: CASSDSGLPRDTQYF.